This TCR beta chain appears in the sequencing data of a study of blood T cell repertoires in COVID-19. Study in general: Samples representing acute and convalescent COVID-19 were sourced from the United States, Italy and Spain.

This CDR3 is 13 amino acids long. The junction had 7 bases not matched to a gene; V was cut back by 5 bases and J by 7 bases. The germline V gene encodes CDR1 KGHSH and CDR2 LQKENI. TCRdb's table, derived via immunoSEQ multiplex PCR, lists solely in-frame clones and lacks some. The sample lists a few hundred thousand clones, 75% to 90% seen once, with 2% to 2.5% in the top ten. The sequence was collected from a man aged 50-59 years with acute or convalescent COVID-19. Sequencing was done on a sample of peripheral blood. This chain uses TRBV18 with TRBJ2-7; 8 bases are a match to TRBD2. This CDR3 is CASSNSGAREQYF. In DNA, the CDR3 is TGTGCCAGCTCAAATAGCGGGGCGAGGGAGCAGTACTTC.